Below, 3 T cell receptor beta chains from the same sample are listed, as sequenced in a study of T cell repertoires in cytomegalovirus infection. MiXCR, run by TCRdb on the reads, gives a single entry per CDR3 protein. The data show 45,000 to 50,000 distinct CDR3 sequences, approximately 19% seen once. The antigens of these receptors remain unknown. The sample was CD8+ T cells from cultured PBMCs, taken from culture after CMV antigen stimulation. These receptors were collected from a human donor in good health (CMV status not recorded). Some clones in this sample may be carry-over from other donors' samples.

The chain recombines TRBV4-2 with TRBJ2-1; 8 nucleotides agree with TRBD2. V lost 4 bases and J lost 9; bases outside the gene matches: 5. The CDR3 sequence is 13 residues long. Germline V CDR1 and CDR2: LGHNA, YNFKEQ. The CDR3 loop reads CASSPGLASEQFF. The CDR3 bases are TGTGCCAGCAGCCCCGGACTAGCTAGTGAGCAGTTCTTC.

Many counts were recorded for this clonotype. The chain carries TRBV7-9 and TRBJ2-5, with D perhaps matching TRBD1 (5 bases). Deletions cut 5 bases from V and 5 bases from J, with 15 bases between. This CDR3 comprises 14 residues. Germline CDR1 and CDR2: SEHNR and FQNEAQ (reference sequence). CDR3 nucleotides: TGTGCCAGCAGCCCTGTGACAGAAACTGAGACCCAGTACTTC. It yields the protein CASSPVTETETQYF. Supplemented by reference TRBV7-9 and TRBJ2-5, the full variable domain reads DTGVSQNPRHKITKRGQNVTFRCDPISEHNRLYWYRQTLGQGPEFLTYFQNEAQLEKSRLLSDRFSAERPKGSFSTLEIQRTEQGDSAMYLCASSPVTETETQYFGPGTRLLVL.

This clonotype was counted many times. The chain uses TRBV7-9 and TRBJ1-5, with D possibly matching TRBD1 (5 bases). This CDR3 is 17 amino acids long. V was trimmed by 0 bases and J by 12 bases, leaving 24 bases between them. Germline V gene lookup returns CDR1 SEHNR and CDR2 FQNEAQ (reference sequence). CDR3 region: CASSLAGDPSDVNGQHF. The CDR3, as DNA: TGTGCCAGCAGCTTAGCAGGGGACCCGAGTGATGTCAATGGCCAGCATTTT.